The 21 T cell receptor beta chains below were found in one sample sequenced in a study of T-cell reconstitution after alpha-beta-depleted transplantation in children. The authors prepared the TCRbeta library with unique molecular identifiers. One entry per CDR3 protein, called by TCRdb with MiXCR from the PCR reads. In the table there are some 200,000 distinct CDR3 sequences, approximately 9.8% of which are singletons. The starting material was PBMCs from the stem cell graft donor, obtained from the stem cell graft. These receptor sequences come from a human donor who donated a stem cell graft to a child with SCID.

V gene TRBV10-3 combines with J gene TRBJ2-7; D is possibly TRBD1 (6 bases). V was shortened by 10 bases and J by 0 bases, with 16 bases between the two germline ends. The CDR3 is made up of 14 amino acids. Germline CDR1 is ENHRY and CDR2 is SYGVKD. The CDR3 sequence is CATPGQILSYEQYF. The CDR3 coding sequence is TGTGCCACCCCAGGACAGATTCTCTCCTACGAGCAGTACTTC.

In its sample, this clonotype was seen a few times. The chain joins TRBV18 to TRBJ2-7, with a possible D match to TRBD1 (6 bases). Looked up from germline, CDR1 is KGHSH and CDR2 is LQKENI. Trimming shortened V by 4 bases and J by 0 bases, and 13 bases separated the two germline ends. The CDR3 length is 15 residues. CDR3 nucleotide sequence: TGTGCCAGCTCACGAACAGGGACCCTCTCCTACGAGCAGTACTTC. Its translation is CASSRTGTLSYEQYF.

A note on this clonotype: A much larger clone differs from this one at a single base, so this may be a read error. The rearrangement joins TRBV20-1 to TRBJ2-3, with D uncertain. Germline-derived CDR1 and CDR2 are DFQATT and SNEGSKA (reference sequence). With 3 bases removed from V and 4 bases from J, the gap between germline ends came to 11 bases. The CDR3 length is 13 residues. The CDR3 coding sequence is TGCAGTGCTAGTCCTCCTACCGCAGATACGCAGTATTTT. Translating it yields CSASPPTADTQYF.

This clonotype was seen at least ten times. V is TRBV20-1 and J is TRBJ2-2, with 8 nucleotides matching TRBD2. After removal of 3 bases from V and 4 bases from J, the junction contained 13 bases not matched to a gene. The V gene's germline CDR1 is DFQATT and CDR2 SNEGSKA (reference sequence). The CDR3 has 17 amino acids. The CDR3 protein is CSASPRGGVIVTGELFF. The CDR3 DNA is TGCAGTGCTAGTCCCCGGGGGGGGGTTATTGTCACCGGGGAGCTGTTTTTT.

The table lists this clonotype with a few counts. The chain recombines TRBV28 with TRBJ1-2; 9 bases line up with TRBD1. The CDR3 covers 16 residues. Germline CDR1 MDHEN, CDR2 SYDVKM. V shed 7 bases, J shed 3 bases, and the junction held 12 bases outside the gene matches. The DNA for the CDR3 is TGTGCCAGCACCTTCGGTGGGACAGGGAGGCACTATGGCTACACCTTC. Translated: CASTFGGTGRHYGYTF.

CDR3 sequence reads: CSVANPGRVYNEQFF. The CDR3 region has the DNA TGCAGCGTTGCAAATCCGGGACGGGTATACAATGAGCAGTTCTTC. The V call is TRBV29-1, the J call TRBJ2-1, with D possibly being TRBD1 or TRBD2 (5 bases each). Germline loops: CDR1 SQVTM, CDR2 ANQGSEA. The V end lost 4 bases, the J end lost 4 bases, and 17 bases lay between the germline ends. The CDR3 consists of 15 residues.

This clonotype was recorded many times. The V gene is TRBV5-1, the J gene TRBJ1-4; D gene uncertain. Per germline, CDR1 SGHRS and CDR2 YFSETQ. Trimming pared 1 base from V and 1 base from J, leaving 2 bases between. This CDR3 comprises 13 residues. The CDR3, as DNA: TGCGCCAGCAGCTTGAGAACTAATGAAAAACTGTTTTTT. As protein: CASSLRTNEKLFF.

This clonotype was counted at least ten times. V gene TRBV5-1 combines with J gene TRBJ2-5, with D perhaps being TRBD1 or TRBD2 (5 bases each). The CDR3 consists of 14 residues. From germline, CDR1 is SGHRS and CDR2 YFSETQ. Trimming stripped 1 base from V and 5 bases from J, with 12 bases between. CDR3 sequence: CASSLSTWGETQYF. CDR3 nucleotide sequence: TGCGCCAGCAGCTTGTCCACGTGGGGGGAGACCCAGTACTTC. Using reference TRBV5-1 and TRBJ2-5 for the parts outside the CDR3, the full variable domain is KAGVTQTPRYLIKTRGQQVTLSCSPISGHRSVSWYQQTPGQGLQFLFEYFSETQRNKGNFPGRFSGRQFSNSRSEMNVSTLELGDSALYLCASSLSTWGETQYFGPGTRLLVL.

This clonotype occurred many times. The V call is TRBV4-1, the J call TRBJ2-3; TRBD2 agrees at 10 bases. The CDR3 totals 17 residues. Per the germline V gene, CDR1 is MGHRA and CDR2 is YSYEKL. Trimming at V came to 4 bases and at J to 4 bases, leaving 11 bases not matched to a gene. The CDR3 region has the DNA TGCGCCAGCAGCCGGACAAGCGGGGGGGCCGAACCAGATACGCAGTATTTT. This sequence encodes CASSRTSGGAEPDTQYF.

This clonotype was counted at least ten times. V is TRBV20-1 and J is TRBJ2-5; D not resolved. The V end was cut by 4 bases, the J end by 2 bases, with 8 bases between. This CDR3 comprises 12 residues. From germline, CDR1 is DFQATT and CDR2 SNEGSKA (reference sequence). CDR3 sequence reads: CSAITWQETQYF. CDR3 nucleotides: TGCAGTGCTATTACGTGGCAAGAGACCCAGTACTTC.

This clonotype was found a few times. The CDR3 region has the DNA TGTGCCAGCAGTGAATTAAGGCTAGAGGGGGCGCGTATCTCTGGGGCCAACGTCCTGACTTTC. It translates to CASSELRLEGARISGANVLTF. The V gene is TRBV2, the J gene TRBJ2-6; TRBD1 matches at 7 bases. The CDR3 loop spans 21 amino acids. CDR1 SNHLY and CDR2 FYNNEI come from the germline V gene. V dropped 2 bases and J dropped 0; count of bases not matched to a gene: 16.

This clonotype has more than one count but fewer than ten. The chain links TRBV5-1 to TRBJ2-2, with D possibly matching TRBD1 (6 bases). V was pared by 3 bases and J by 4 bases, with 13 bases between. Germline CDR1 SGHRS, CDR2 YFSETQ. This CDR3 contains 15 residues. CDR3 loop: CASSSQGKGTGELFF. DNA of the CDR3: TGCGCCAGCAGCTCACAGGGAAAAGGCACCGGGGAGCTGTTTTTT. The full variable domain, in which reference TRBV5-1 and TRBJ2-2 provide the parts outside the CDR3, is KAGVTQTPRYLIKTRGQQVTLSCSPISGHRSVSWYQQTPGQGLQFLFEYFSETQRNKGNFPGRFSGRQFSNSRSEMNVSTLELGDSALYLCASSSQGKGTGELFFGEGSRLTVL.

This clonotype was recorded at least ten times. The gene calls are TRBV28 and TRBJ1-4, with TRBD1 matching 7 bases. Per the germline V gene, CDR1 is MDHEN and CDR2 is SYDVKM. This CDR3 spans 16 amino acids. After removal of 5 bases from V and 3 bases from J, the junction contained 9 bases not matched to a gene. The CDR3 DNA reads as TGTGCCAGCAGTCCTCTCAGGGGGATTCCTAATGAAAAACTGTTTTTT. It specifies CASSPLRGIPNEKLFF. Full variable domain (missing parts from reference TRBV28 and TRBJ1-4): DVKVTQSSRYLVKRTGEKVFLECVQDMDHENMFWYRQDPGLGLRLIYFSYDVKMKEKGDIPEGYSVSREKKERFSLILESASTNQTSMYLCASSPLRGIPNEKLFFGSGTQLSVL.

In this sample, this clonotype turned up many times. V gene TRBV2 combines with J gene TRBJ2-1; TRBD2 agrees at 7 bases. The CDR3 length is 17 residues. In germline, CDR1 is SNHLY, CDR2 FYNNEI. Trimming at V came to 3 bases and at J to 3 bases, leaving 11 bases not matched to a gene. CDR3 amino acids: CASSEYPSGASYNEQFF. CDR3 coding DNA: TGTGCCAGCAGTGAGTACCCAAGCGGGGCGAGCTACAATGAGCAGTTCTTC.

V is TRBV20-1 and J is TRBJ2-3; no reliable D call. The CDR3 contains 10 residues. The germline V gene encodes CDR1 DFQATT and CDR2 SNEGSKA (reference sequence). The ends were cut back, 1 base at V and 7 bases at J, with 3 bases in the middle. In nucleotides, the CDR3 is TGCAGTGCTAGAGTTCATACGCAGTATTTT. Translation gives CSARVHTQYF.

The sample holds many counts of this clonotype. The chain couples TRBV20-1 to TRBJ1-1; D is ambiguous. Germline CDR1 DFQATT, CDR2 SNEGSKA (reference sequence). Trimming stripped 2 bases from V and 4 bases from J, with 11 bases between. This CDR3 is 13 amino acids long. The CDR3 loop is CSARSEVPTEAFF. The CDR3 nucleotides read TGCAGTGCTAGATCGGAGGTCCCCACTGAAGCTTTCTTT.

This rearrangement joins TRBV18 to TRBJ1-6; no clear D gene. V shed 1 base and J shed 5 bases, with 15 bases lying between them. Germline values: CDR1 KGHSH, CDR2 LQKENI. The length of the CDR3 is 17 residues. The DNA of the CDR3 is TGTGCCAGCTCACCACGTTACCCGGCAGAGCATAATTCACCCCTCCACTTT. This encodes CASSPRYPAEHNSPLHF.

At least ten counts were recorded for this clonotype. This sequence joins TRBV20-1 and TRBJ1-2; maybe TRBD1 (5 bases). Looked up from germline, CDR1 is DFQATT and CDR2 is SNEGSKA (reference sequence). The CDR3 runs to 14 residues. CDR3 in amino acids: CSHAGTAIMMGYTF. The DNA of the CDR3 is TGCAGCCACGCGGGGACGGCTATAATGATGGGCTACACCTTC.

CDR3 in DNA: TGTGCCAGCTCACCGACTGCGACTCCTGGAAACACCATATATTTT. The encoded protein is CASSPTATPGNTIYF. The chain is built from TRBV18 and TRBJ1-3; D not resolved. In germline, CDR1 is KGHSH, CDR2 LQKENI. This CDR3 region has 15 residues. V was trimmed by 3 bases and J by 2 bases, leaving 11 bases between them.

This clonotype was seen ten or more times. The CDR3 coding sequence is TGTGCCAGCAGTGGAGACAGTCAAGAGACCCAGTACTTC. The encoded protein is CASSGDSQETQYF. The J gene is TRBJ2-5, the V gene TRBV5-5; maybe TRBD1 (5 bases). The CDR3 contains 13 residues. The V gene lost 5 bases and the J gene lost 2 bases, with 10 bases spanning the gap. Looked up from germline, CDR1 is SGHKS and CDR2 is YYEKEE (reference sequence).

This chain connects TRBV27 to TRBJ2-5; 8 bases align to TRBD2. CDR3 length: 14 residues. Losses at the gene ends were 5 bases for V and 3 bases for J; bases not matched to a gene: 5. From germline, CDR1 is MNHEY and CDR2 SMNVEV (reference sequence). As DNA, the CDR3 is TGTGCCAGCAGTCTGACTAGCGTCAAAGAGACCCAGTACTTC. Its protein is CASSLTSVKETQYF.